This TCR beta chain stems from a study of blood T cell repertoires in COVID-19. Turning to the study itself: PBMCs, B-cell-depleted T cells, or T cells were the source of the cDNA or gDNA that made up the material.

Sequencing was performed with immunoSEQ multiplex PCR; in TCRdb, only in-frame clones are kept and a portion is missing. The sample contains 400,000 to 450,000 clones, 80% to 95% of which appear only once. The study recruited people aged about 18 to 90 years across roughly 23 US areas. Participant-reported clinical history was the basis for cohort assignment. Two negative PCRs, clearance, or symptom resolution were required of recovered Cohort 3 donors. The V end lost 7 bases, the J end lost 9 bases, and 13 bases lay between the germline ends. The CDR3 loop spans 12 amino acids. The TCR sequence derives from a man aged 18 to 29 who had recovered from COVID-19. Sequencing used PBMCs or T cells enriched from blood (not recorded which). V gene TRBV12-3 or TRBV12-4 combines with J gene TRBJ2-1, with D perhaps matching TRBD2 (5 bases). The CDR3 spells CASTRFRGEQFF. The DNA of the CDR3 is TGTGCCAGCACTCGATTCCGGGGTGAGCAGTTCTTC.